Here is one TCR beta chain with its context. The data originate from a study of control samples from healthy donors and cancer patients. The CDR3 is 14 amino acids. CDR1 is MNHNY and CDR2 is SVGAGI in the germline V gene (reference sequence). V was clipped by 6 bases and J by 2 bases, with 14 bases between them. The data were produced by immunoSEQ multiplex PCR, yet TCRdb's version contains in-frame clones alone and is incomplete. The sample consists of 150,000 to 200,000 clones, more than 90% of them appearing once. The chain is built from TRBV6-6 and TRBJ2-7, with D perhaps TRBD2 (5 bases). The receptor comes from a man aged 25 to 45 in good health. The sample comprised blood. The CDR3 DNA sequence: TGTGCCAGCAGGTCCACCGGACTTACCTACGAGCAGTACTTC. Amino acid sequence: CASRSTGLTYEQYF.